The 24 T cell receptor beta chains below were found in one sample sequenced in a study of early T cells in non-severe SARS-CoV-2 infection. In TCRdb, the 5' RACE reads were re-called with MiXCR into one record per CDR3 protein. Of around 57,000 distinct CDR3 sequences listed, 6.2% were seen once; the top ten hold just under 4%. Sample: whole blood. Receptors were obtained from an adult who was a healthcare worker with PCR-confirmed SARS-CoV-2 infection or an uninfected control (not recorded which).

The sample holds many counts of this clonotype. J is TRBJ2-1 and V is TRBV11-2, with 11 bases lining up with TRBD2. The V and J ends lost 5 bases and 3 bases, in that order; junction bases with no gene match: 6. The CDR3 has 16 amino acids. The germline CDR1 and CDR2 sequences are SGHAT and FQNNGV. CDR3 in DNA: TGTGCCAGCAGCCCACTTAGCGGGGGGGACTACAATGAGCAGTTCTTC. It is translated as CASSPLSGGDYNEQFF.

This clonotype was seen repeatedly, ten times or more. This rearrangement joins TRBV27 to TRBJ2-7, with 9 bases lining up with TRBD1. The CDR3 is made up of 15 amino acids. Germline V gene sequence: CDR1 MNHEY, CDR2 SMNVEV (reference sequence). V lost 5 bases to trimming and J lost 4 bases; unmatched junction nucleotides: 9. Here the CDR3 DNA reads TGTGCCAGCAGTCGCCCGGGACAGGGAATTTACGAGCAGTACTTC. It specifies CASSRPGQGIYEQYF.

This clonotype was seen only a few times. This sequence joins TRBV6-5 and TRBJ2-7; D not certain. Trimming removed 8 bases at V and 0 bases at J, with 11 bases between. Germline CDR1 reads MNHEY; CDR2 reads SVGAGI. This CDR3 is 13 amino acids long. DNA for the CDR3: TGTGCCAGCCGGTTCCTAAGCTCCTACGAGCAGTACTTC. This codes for CASRFLSSYEQYF.

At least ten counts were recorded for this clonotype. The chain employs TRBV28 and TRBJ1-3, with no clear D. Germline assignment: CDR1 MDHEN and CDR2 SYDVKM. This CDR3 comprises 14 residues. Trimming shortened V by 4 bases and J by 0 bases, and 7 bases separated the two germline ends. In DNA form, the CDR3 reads TGTGCCAGCAGTTCGGCAGGCTCTGGAAACACCATATATTTT. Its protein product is CASSSAGSGNTIYF.

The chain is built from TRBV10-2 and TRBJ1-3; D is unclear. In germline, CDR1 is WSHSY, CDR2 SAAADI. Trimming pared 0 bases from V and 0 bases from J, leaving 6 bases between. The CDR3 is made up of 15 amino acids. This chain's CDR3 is CASSESGSSGNTIYF. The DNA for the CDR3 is TGCGCCAGCAGTGAGTCGGGTAGCTCTGGAAACACCATATATTTT.

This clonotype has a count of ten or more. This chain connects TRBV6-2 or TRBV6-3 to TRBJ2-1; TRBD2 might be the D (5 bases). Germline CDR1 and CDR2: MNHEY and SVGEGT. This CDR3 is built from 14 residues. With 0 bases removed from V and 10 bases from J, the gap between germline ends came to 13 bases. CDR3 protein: CASSYSGLPDEQFF. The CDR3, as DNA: TGTGCCAGCAGTTACTCCGGACTCCCCGACGAGCAGTTCTTC.

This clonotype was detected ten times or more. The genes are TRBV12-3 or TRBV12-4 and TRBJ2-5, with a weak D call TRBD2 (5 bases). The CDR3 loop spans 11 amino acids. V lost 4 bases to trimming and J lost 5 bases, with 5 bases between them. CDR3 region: CASSSGETQYF. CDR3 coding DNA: TGTGCCAGCAGTTCGGGGGAGACCCAGTACTTC.

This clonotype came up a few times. The CDR3 here is CASSLVGPKTVGTDTQYF. The CDR3 nucleotides are TGTGCCAGCAGCTTAGTCGGGCCCAAAACCGTCGGCACAGATACGCAGTATTTT. The rearrangement uses TRBV7-2 and TRBJ2-3, with D uncertain. V lost 1 base and J 1 base, leaving 18 bases between the germline ends. The CDR3 totals 18 residues. Per the germline V gene, CDR1 is SGHTA and CDR2 is FQGNSA.

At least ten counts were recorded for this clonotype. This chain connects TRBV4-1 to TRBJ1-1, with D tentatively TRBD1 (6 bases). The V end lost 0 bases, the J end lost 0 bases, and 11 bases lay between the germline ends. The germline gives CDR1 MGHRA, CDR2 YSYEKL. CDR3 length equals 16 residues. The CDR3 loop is CASSQDWGAMNTEAFF. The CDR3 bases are TGCGCCAGCAGCCAAGACTGGGGGGCGATGAACACTGAAGCTTTCTTT.

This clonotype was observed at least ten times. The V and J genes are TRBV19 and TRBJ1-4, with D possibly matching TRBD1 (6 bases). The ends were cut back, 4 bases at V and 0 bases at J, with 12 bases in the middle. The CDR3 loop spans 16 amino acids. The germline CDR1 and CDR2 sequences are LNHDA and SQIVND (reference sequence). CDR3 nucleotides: TGTGCCAGTAGTACTGGACAGTCCGCAACTAATGAAAAACTGTTTTTT. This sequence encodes CASSTGQSATNEKLFF.

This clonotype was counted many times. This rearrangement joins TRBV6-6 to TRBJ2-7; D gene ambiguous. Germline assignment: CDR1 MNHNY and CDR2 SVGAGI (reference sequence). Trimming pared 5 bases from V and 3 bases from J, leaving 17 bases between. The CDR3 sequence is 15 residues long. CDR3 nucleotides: TGTGCCAGCAGTCGTCCGTCGGATCGCCGCTACGAGCAGTACTTC. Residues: CASSRPSDRRYEQYF.

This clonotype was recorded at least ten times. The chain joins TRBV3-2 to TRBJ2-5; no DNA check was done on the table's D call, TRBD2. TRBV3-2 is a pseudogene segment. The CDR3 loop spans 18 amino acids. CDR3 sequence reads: CASSEPSRLAGNQETQYF. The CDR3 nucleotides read TGTGCCAGCAGCGAACCCTCACGCCTAGCGGGAAACCAAGAGACCCAGTACTTC.

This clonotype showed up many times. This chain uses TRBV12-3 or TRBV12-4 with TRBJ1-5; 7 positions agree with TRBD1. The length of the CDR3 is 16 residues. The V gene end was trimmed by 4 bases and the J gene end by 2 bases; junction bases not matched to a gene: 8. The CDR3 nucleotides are TGTGCCAGCAGTTCTAGGACAGGACGACGCAATCAGCCCCAGCATTTT. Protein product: CASSSRTGRRNQPQHF.

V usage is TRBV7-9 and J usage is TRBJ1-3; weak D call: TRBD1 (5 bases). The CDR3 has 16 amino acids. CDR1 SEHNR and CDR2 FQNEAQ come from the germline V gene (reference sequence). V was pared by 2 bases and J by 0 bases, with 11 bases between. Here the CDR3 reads CASSLRGRFSGNTIYF. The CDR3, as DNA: TGTGCCAGCAGCTTACGGGGCCGATTCTCTGGAAACACCATATATTTT.

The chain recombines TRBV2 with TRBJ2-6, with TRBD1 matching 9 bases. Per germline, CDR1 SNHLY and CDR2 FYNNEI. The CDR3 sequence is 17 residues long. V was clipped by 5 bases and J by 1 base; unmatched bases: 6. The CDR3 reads CASSLSGQGSGANVLTF. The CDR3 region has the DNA TGTGCCAGCAGTCTTTCGGGACAGGGATCTGGGGCCAACGTCCTGACTTTC.

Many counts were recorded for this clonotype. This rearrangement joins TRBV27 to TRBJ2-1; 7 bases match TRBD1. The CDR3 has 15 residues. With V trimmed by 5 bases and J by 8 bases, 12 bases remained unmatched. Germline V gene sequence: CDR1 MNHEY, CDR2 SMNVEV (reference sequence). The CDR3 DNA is TGTGCCAGCAGTCCCAACAGGGGTCGATATGATGAGCAGTTCTTC. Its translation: CASSPNRGRYDEQFF.

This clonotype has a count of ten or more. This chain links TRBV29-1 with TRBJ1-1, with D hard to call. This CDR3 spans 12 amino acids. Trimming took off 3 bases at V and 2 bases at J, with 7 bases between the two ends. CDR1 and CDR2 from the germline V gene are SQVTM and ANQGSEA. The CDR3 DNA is TGCAGCGTTGACGAGGGTAACACTGAAGCTTTCTTT. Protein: CSVDEGNTEAFF.

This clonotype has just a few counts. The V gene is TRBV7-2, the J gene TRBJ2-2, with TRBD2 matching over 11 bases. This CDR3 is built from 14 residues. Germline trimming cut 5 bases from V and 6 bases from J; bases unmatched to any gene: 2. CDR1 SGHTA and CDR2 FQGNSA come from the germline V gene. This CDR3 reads CASSTGLAAGELFF. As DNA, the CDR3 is TGTGCCAGCAGCACGGGACTAGCGGCCGGGGAGCTGTTTTTT.

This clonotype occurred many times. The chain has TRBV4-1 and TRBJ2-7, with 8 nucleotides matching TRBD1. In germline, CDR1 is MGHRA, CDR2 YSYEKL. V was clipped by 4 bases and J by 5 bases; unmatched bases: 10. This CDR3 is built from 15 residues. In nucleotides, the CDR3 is TGCGCCAGCAGCCCGAGAGGACAGGGCACCCACGAGCAGTACTTC. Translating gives CASSPRGQGTHEQYF.

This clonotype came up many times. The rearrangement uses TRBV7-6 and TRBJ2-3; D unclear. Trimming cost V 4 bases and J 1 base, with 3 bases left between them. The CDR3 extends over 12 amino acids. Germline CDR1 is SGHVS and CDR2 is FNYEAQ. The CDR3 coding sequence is TGTGCCAGCAGCTCCCGCACAGATACGCAGTATTTT. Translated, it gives CASSSRTDTQYF.

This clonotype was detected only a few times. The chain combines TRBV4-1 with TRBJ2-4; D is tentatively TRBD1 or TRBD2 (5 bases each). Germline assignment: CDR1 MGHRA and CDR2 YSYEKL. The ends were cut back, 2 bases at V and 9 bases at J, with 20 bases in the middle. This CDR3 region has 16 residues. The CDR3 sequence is CASSQLTGTASSIQYF. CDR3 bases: TGCGCCAGCAGCCAATTAACCGGGACCGCCTCGAGCATTCAGTACTTC.

The CDR3 DNA is TGTGCCAGTAGTAAGACAGGGTACACCGGGGAGCTGTTTTTT. It yields the protein CASSKTGYTGELFF. This rearrangement joins TRBV19 to TRBJ2-2; 7 nucleotides align to TRBD1. The CDR3 is 14 residues long. Germline V gene sequence: CDR1 LNHDA, CDR2 SQIVND (reference sequence). The ends lost 4 bases at V and 3 bases at J; junction bases unmatched: 2.

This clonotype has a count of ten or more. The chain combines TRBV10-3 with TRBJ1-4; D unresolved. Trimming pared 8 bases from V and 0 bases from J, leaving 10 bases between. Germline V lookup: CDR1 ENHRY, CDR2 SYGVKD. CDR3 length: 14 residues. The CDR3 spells CAISPSTTNEKLFF. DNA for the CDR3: TGTGCCATCTCTCCGTCGACAACTAATGAAAAACTGTTTTTT.

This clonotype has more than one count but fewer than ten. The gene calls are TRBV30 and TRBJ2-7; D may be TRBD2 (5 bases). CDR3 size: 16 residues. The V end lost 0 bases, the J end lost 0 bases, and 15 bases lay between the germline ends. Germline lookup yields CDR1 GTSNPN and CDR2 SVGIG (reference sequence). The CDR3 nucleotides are TGTGCCTGGAGTGTAGGGCTAGCTACGAGCTCCTACGAGCAGTACTTC. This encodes CAWSVGLATSSYEQYF.